The clone carrying this T cell receptor beta chain has a count of ten or more. The data were taken from a study of spatial heterogeneity in lung cancer. V was clipped by 8 bases and J by 2 bases, with 11 bases between them. This CDR3 is 13 amino acids long. Germline CDR1 reads LGHDT; CDR2 reads YNNKEL (reference sequence). TCRdb analysed the 5' RACE reads with MiXCR anew, one entry per CDR3 protein. The sample contains roughly 70,000 distinct CDR3 sequences, around 8.9% of which appear only once. Specified time point: blood at routine non-recurrence follow-up after resection. Sequencing was performed on PBMCs, taken at follow-up. The origin of this receptor is a female donor with early-stage non-small cell lung cancer. This chain joins TRBV3-1 and TRBJ2-3; D may be TRBD1 or TRBD2 (5 bases each). The CDR3 reads CASGASNTDTQYF. The CDR3 DNA sequence: TGTGCCAGCGGGGCTAGCAACACAGATACGCAGTATTTT.